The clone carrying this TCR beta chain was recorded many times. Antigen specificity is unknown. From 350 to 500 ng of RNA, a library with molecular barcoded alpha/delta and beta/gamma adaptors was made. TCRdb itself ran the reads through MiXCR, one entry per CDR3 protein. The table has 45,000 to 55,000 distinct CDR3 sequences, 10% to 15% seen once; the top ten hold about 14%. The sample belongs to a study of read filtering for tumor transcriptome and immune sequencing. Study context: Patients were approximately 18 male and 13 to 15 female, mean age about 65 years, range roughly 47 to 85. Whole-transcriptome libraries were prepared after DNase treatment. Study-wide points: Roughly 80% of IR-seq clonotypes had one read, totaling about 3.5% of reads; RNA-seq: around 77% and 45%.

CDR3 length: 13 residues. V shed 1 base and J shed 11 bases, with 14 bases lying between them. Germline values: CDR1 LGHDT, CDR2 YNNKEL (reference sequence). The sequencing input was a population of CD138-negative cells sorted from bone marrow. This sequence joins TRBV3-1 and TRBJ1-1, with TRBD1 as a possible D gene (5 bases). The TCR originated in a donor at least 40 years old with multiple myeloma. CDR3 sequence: CASSQVGDAAAFF. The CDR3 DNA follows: TGTGCCAGCAGCCAAGTGGGGGATGCCGCCGCTTTCTTT.